Following are 8 T cell receptor beta chains from one sample sequenced in a study of blood T cell repertoires in COVID-19. TCRdb keeps only in-frame clones here, not all; method: immunoSEQ multiplex PCR. The sample records 130,000 to 150,000 clones, roughly 87% being singletons. Sequenced material: PBMCs or T cells enriched from blood (not recorded which). The source is a woman between 40 and 50 years old who had been exposed to COVID-19.

The CDR3 loop is CASEEGFGYTF. DNA of the CDR3: TGTGCCAGTGAGGAGGGCTTCGGCTACACCTTC. The V gene is TRBV19, the J gene TRBJ1-2; D remains ambiguous. This CDR3 is 11 amino acids long. The germline CDR1 and CDR2 sequences are LNHDA and SQIVND (reference sequence). V shed 8 bases and J shed 8 bases, with 12 bases lying between them.

The V call is TRBV3-1 (or the pseudogene TRBV3-2), the J call TRBJ2-7; D gene unclear. Per the germline V gene, CDR1 is LGHDT and CDR2 is YNNKEL (reference sequence). The CDR3 runs 15 residues. V shed 1 base and J shed 4 bases, with 14 bases lying between them. As DNA, the CDR3 is TGTGCCAGCAGCCAAGTCGGTACAGTACCTTACGAGCAGTACTTC. Its protein product is CASSQVGTVPYEQYF.

The rearrangement uses TRBV28 and TRBJ1-1; D is uncertain. CDR3 length: 14 residues. Trimming cost V 2 bases and J 0 bases, with 7 bases left between them. The germline gives CDR1 MDHEN, CDR2 SYDVKM. The CDR3 spells CASSLPVMNTEAFF. Here the CDR3 DNA reads TGTGCCAGCAGTTTACCGGTAATGAACACTGAAGCTTTCTTT.

The V call is TRBV6-5, the J call TRBJ1-1; D is possibly TRBD1 (5 bases). The ends were cut back, 4 bases at V and 4 bases at J, with 16 bases in the middle. The CDR3 is made up of 15 amino acids. The germline gives CDR1 MNHEY, CDR2 SVGAGI. The CDR3 region is CASSSFRGQLTEAFF. As DNA, the CDR3 is TGTGCCAGCAGTTCCTTTAGGGGCCAACTCACTGAAGCTTTCTTT.

The chain uses TRBV4-1 and TRBJ1-2; 7 bases map to TRBD1. The CDR3 runs 14 residues. V was pared by 0 bases and J by 8 bases, with 6 bases of the junction left unmatched. CDR1 is MGHRA and CDR2 is YSYEKL in the germline V gene. This CDR3 reads CASSQDPNRGGYTF. CDR3 nucleotide sequence: TGCGCCAGCAGCCAAGATCCCAACAGGGGAGGCTACACCTTC.

This clone was counted between two and nine times. V and J are TRBV11-2 and TRBJ1-6; 9 bases are a match to TRBD1. The CDR3 loop spans 14 amino acids. The germline V gene encodes CDR1 SGHAT and CDR2 FQNNGV. The V segment lost 3 bases and the J segment 11 bases; nucleotides outside the gene matches: 5. The CDR3 sequence is CASSFGTGRTPLHF. The CDR3 DNA reads as TGTGCCAGCAGCTTTGGGACAGGGCGGACACCCCTCCACTTT.

This chain uses TRBV5-6 with TRBJ2-7; weak D call: TRBD1 (6 bases). This CDR3 has 14 amino acids. Germline V gene sequence: CDR1 SGHDT, CDR2 YYEEEE. Between the trimmed V and J ends, which lost 2 bases and 4 bases, there was a span of 13 bases. Here the CDR3 reads CASSFGSRGYEQYF. DNA for the CDR3: TGTGCCAGCAGCTTCGGGTCCAGGGGATACGAGCAGTACTTC.

The chain combines TRBV18 with TRBJ1-1; D call uncertain. Germline V gives CDR1 KGHSH, CDR2 LQKENI. The V and J ends lost 3 bases and 2 bases respectively, with 10 bases between them. This CDR3 is built from 14 residues. The DNA for the CDR3 is TGTGCCAGCTCACCCAATTCTATTAACACTGAAGCTTTCTTT. It specifies CASSPNSINTEAFF.